This TCR beta chain appears in the sequencing data of a study of cytomegalovirus exposure and HLA in healthy donors (dated by TCRdb to the late 2010s). A note on the overall study: An earlier analysis of some 600 of the donors reported 250 to 300 Gb of sequence data and 117 million unique TCR beta sequences obtained from roughly 180 million T cells. A later analysis re-examined previously published TCR beta repertoires from over 500 donors and added high-resolution HLA genotyping to investigate patterns of TCR occurrence. The T cell repertoires of 670 or so subjects were profiled by immunosequencing and related to cytomegalovirus serostatus. HLA typing included class I and class II loci at four-digit resolution. Rather than drawing on any new phenotypic data, the later analysis identified candidate immune exposures from TCR beta sequences and the way those sequences occurred across donors. The study was designed to test whether signatures of past pathogen exposure could be identified by cataloging public T cell receptors. A later genetic analysis took genome-wide SNP genotypes for about 55% of the roughly 670 donors and used that subset as a discovery cohort. To decide whether each TCR beta V gene segment behaved as functional or pseudogenic, an earlier analysis of some 600 of the donors relied on high-throughput TCR beta sequencing. To predict cytomegalovirus infection status, the study brought together high-throughput TCR immunosequencing, statistical association of individual TCRs with disease status, and machine learning. Every discovery cohort repertoire had been produced on one sequencing platform. Donor age, sex, ethnicity and CMV serostatus were compiled together with the repertoire data. Approximately 300 gigabases of sequencing data and around 87 million unique TCR sequences were included in an early release covering roughly 600 HLA-typed donors. Of the 300 to 500 genotyped donors, more than 75% were placed in the genetic ancestry cluster associated with self-reported Caucasian donors. The number of typed donors differed by locus: roughly 629-640 for A, B, C, DRB1 and DQB1; roughly 510 for DQA1; about 600 for DPA1; and about 470 for DPB1. In addition to the first cohort of roughly 670 subjects, a separate validation cohort of approximately 120 different subjects was used. Five DR-DQ haplotypes were treated as single units for association and clustering because of strong linkage in the cohort. Across approximately 420 genotyped donors of the cohort, an average of about 220,000 unique TCR beta nucleotide sequences per donor were sequenced, and roughly 20% of those sequences were non-productive.

What the study reported, not specific to this receptor: In a later analysis, the rate of TCR association differed among HLA loci, with DRB1 alleles having the most associated TCRs and HLA-C alleles having the fewest. At a false discovery rate of 0.05, a later analysis linked roughly 17,000 TCR beta sequences to specific HLA alleles. A cluster of highly shared sequence variants was judged likely to be a technical artifact of the sequencing pipeline. The earlier analysis of around 600 of the donors excluded approximately 17 rarely observed V segments, including chromosome 9 orphons, because counts were too low. In an earlier analysis of approximately 590 of the donors, most TCR beta V segments were observed in productive rearrangements about 87% or about 30% of the time, broadly matching IMGT annotations. In a later analysis, HLA-associated TCR beta chains were found to be more clonally expanded and to have lower generation probabilities than equally common non-associated chains. HLA typing was unavailable for some donors at each locus, so association tests used only the typed subset. Cytomegalovirus status was reported to be diagnosed by the classifier with high specificity and sensitivity in both the original and validation cohorts. While some public TCRs were present in many individuals, most TCR sequences turned up only very rarely across donors. This cohort had only TCR beta chains sequenced, and the lack of alpha or paired-chain data limited which features could be detected. A further reported finding was that TCR beta sequences accurately predicted the HLA-A and HLA-B alleles for most subjects in the first cohort. Linkage disequilibrium might explain the correlated functional status among segregating V segments, but an unknown experimental factor could not be ruled out. Assigning TCR associations to individual alleles was difficult when HLA alleles, especially DR and DQ, strongly co-occurred. For the cohort, immune exposure information was limited to CMV serostatus. The 87-base-pair reads could not distinguish some IMGT-functional V segments, including TRBV6-2 and TRBV6-3, so those segments were excluded. It was suggested by the authors that the approach could potentially be generalized to other disease states and immunological phenotypes. In the study, some 180 TCR beta chains were listed as associated with cytomegalovirus. According to a later analysis, parvovirus B19, influenza, CMV and Epstein-Barr virus appeared linked to several top co-occurrence clusters. A few of the identified cytomegalovirus-associated TCR beta chains were confirmed in vitro to be specific for cytomegalovirus antigens. In a later analysis, most CMV-associated TCR beta chains were found to appear HLA-restricted, with HLA associations seemingly driven largely by CMV exposure. A later genetic analysis associated a missense DCLRE1C variant with V-gene and J-gene trimming of TCR beta chains, and an independent cohort replicated the association. In a later genetic analysis, fewer N-insertions in productive TCRs were reported among donors in an Asian-associated ancestry cluster than the roughly 640-donor mean. Presence/absence analyses assumed roughly uniform sequencing depth across donors, an assumption that may not hold.

V is cut back by 6 bases and J by 8 bases, with 3 bases in the junction unmatched. From the cysteine up to the phenylalanine, the CDR3 has a length of 12 residues. Only CDR3 DNA remains: 36 bases, in frame from the first base. Per the germline V gene (reference sequence), LNHDA is the CDR1 and SQIVND is the CDR2. Concerning this clone: No antigen is known for it. Within one base of it there is no much larger clone, and no base qualities were kept.

In total, about 650 healthy bone marrow donors made up the cohort. All cohort members were sampled while nominally healthy, although unrecorded immune exposures were likely present. The donor tested CMV seropositive, placing the donor among the 250 to 350 seropositive members of the cohort. A peripheral blood sample was collected from each donor, and TCR beta sequencing was performed on peripheral blood mononuclear cells. Genomic DNA was extracted from the blood cell samples with the Qiagen DNeasy Blood Extraction Kit. The receptor library was made with the immunoSEQ multiplex PCR assay. The multiplex PCR relied on a mix of 60 forward primers for TCR Vbeta segments and 13 reverse primers for TCR Jbeta segments. The CDR3 region of rearranged TCR beta genes was amplified from genomic DNA with a multiplex PCR assay. The amplified TCR beta libraries were sequenced on the Illumina HiSeq System as 87-base-pair reads. The source study handled its data this way. Across the 700 or so repertoires, a later analysis counted tens of millions of unique TCR beta chains, some 11 million of which were shared by at least two donors. Raw reads were error-corrected and collapsed into unique sequences with a nearest-neighbor algorithm that merged closely related sequences to remove PCR and sequencing errors. Alignment of CDR3 sequences to IMGT reference sequences was used to assign V, D and J gene segments. For a sequence to be retained, at least a six-nucleotide match to both a V gene segment and a J gene segment was required. Rearrangements were called productive when the CDR3 lacked stop codons and stayed in frame with V and J; all others were non-productive. CDR3 was defined according to IMGT convention as the region running from the second conserved V-encoded cysteine to the conserved J-encoded phenylalanine. Sequences without an unambiguous match to a single V gene segment were excluded from the earlier analysis of a few hundred of the donors. An earlier analysis of just under 600 of the donors called V segments functional above 56.7% productive rearrangements and segregating when the between-donor standard deviation exceeded 5%. A statistical classification framework was built for diagnosing cytomegalovirus status from the catalog of TCR beta chain sequences. A later analysis assigned V and J genes by comparing TCR nucleotide sequences with IMGT/GENE-DB human TR gene sequences. In a later analysis, CDR3 sequences and most-parsimonious VDJ recombination scenarios were assigned using the TCRdist pipeline. In a later analysis, each TCR beta chain was defined by its CDR3 amino acid sequence together with its V-gene family, and reads without a unique V-gene family were excluded. To address suspected cross-contamination and a sequencing artifact, a later analysis removed a few hundred highly shared, low-generation-probability nucleotide sequences. In a later analysis, a clonal expansion index was calculated for each public chain from normalized within-repertoire ranks of inferred template counts. In a later analysis, generation probabilities were computed using a VDJ recombination model fitted to out-of-frame rearrangements, and the results were checked against IGoR. A later analysis scored TCR-TCR, TCR-HLA and TCR-CMV co-occurrence with hypergeometric tests, applying a repertoire-size bias correction to TCR pairs. To estimate false discovery rates, a later analysis permuted the HLA or CMV assignments 20 times. In a later analysis, co-occurring TCRs were grouped using DBSCAN, and TCRdist sequence similarity was added for clustering within HLA-allele-positive subsets. Co-occurrence clustering excluded repertoires with fewer than 30,000 or more than 120,000 public chains, plus five with anomalous nucleotide sharing. TCRdb obtained this table from immuneACCESS and retained in-frame rearrangements with V and J assigned. These tables miss some clones; where compared with another copy, unresolved V genes account for less than half of the shortfall, and the remainder is unexplained. V and J calls and clone size are given by that table; D and trimming were obtained from the DNA. The sample yields 150,000 or so clones; 70% to 90% were counted once. Roughly 9.3% of the sample goes to the ten largest clones.

Input material: PBMCs. The receptor chain draws on TRBV19 and TRBJ1-2, with TRBD1 matching 10 junction bases. The receptor's source is a man aged 18-30 years in good health and CMV-seropositive. This receptor has the CDR3 CASRTGGGGYTF. The nucleotide sequence reads TGTGCCAGTAGGACAGGGGGCGGGGGCTACACCTTC.